This is a list of T cell receptor beta chains from one sample in a study of blood T cell repertoires in COVID-19. The method was immunoSEQ multiplex PCR; TCRdb's version includes in-frame clones alone and lacks a portion of them. Among 90,000 to 120,000 clones listed, 85% to 90% were seen once. The sample consisted of peripheral blood. These receptors were taken from a human donor in a cohort sampled during active COVID-19. Both conserved end residues are part of each CDR3. Fields, in order: V gene, clone size, J gene, D gene, CDR3 DNA, CDR3 protein. A D gene is named only where the DNA matches it firmly. Where a row states a size, it is once, few, many or the class of an expanded clone; other rows omit it.

>TRBV7-9|.|TRBJ2-7|TRBD2
TGTGCCAGCAGACCCTCGGGACTAGCGGGTGGTACCCCGATGGAGTACTTC
CASRPSGLAGGTPMEYF
>TRBV4-3|.|TRBJ2-2|TRBD1
TGCGCCAGCAGCATGGGACAGGGTAAAAACACCGGGGAGCTGTTTTTT
CASSMGQGKNTGELFF
>TRBV28|.|TRBJ1-6|TRBD1
TGTGCCAGCAGTTCAGGGGGTATGGGGATTCGAACCCTCCACTTT
CASSSGGMGIRTLHF
>TRBV29-1|.|TRBJ2-7|.
TGCAGCGTTGAAGTGAGTAGGGGCGAGCAGTACTTC
CSVEVSRGEQYF
>TRBV5-4|.|TRBJ1-1|TRBD1
TGTGCCAGCAGACCTATAACAGGGGATGAAGCTTTCTTT
CASRPITGDEAFF
>TRBV28|.|TRBJ2-3|.
TGTGCCAGCAGTTTCTCACCGGGCACAGATACGCAGTATTTT
CASSFSPGTDTQYF
>TRBV7-9|.|TRBJ2-7|.
TGTGCCAGCAGCAGACAGGAATTCTCCGAGCAGTACTTC
CASSRQEFSEQYF
>TRBV7-9|.|TRBJ2-5|TRBD2
TGTGCCAGCAGCTTAGGGGGAATGAGCGGGAGACAAGAGACCCAGTACTTC
CASSLGGMSGRQETQYF
>TRBV14|once|TRBJ2-1|.
TGTGCCAGCAGCCAAAGAACTCCTGGTGATGAGCAGTTCTTC
CASSQRTPGDEQFF
>TRBV19|few|TRBJ2-6|.
TGTGCCAGTAGTATCAGTGCCGGGGCCAACGTCCTGACTTTC
CASSISAGANVLTF
>TRBV2|once|TRBJ1-4|TRBD1
TGTGCCAGCAGACCTTCCACAGGGGGTGAGGAAAAACTGTTTTTT
CASRPSTGGEEKLFF
>TRBV28|.|TRBJ1-6|.
TGTGCCAGCAGAGAAACTCTTCGATCACCCCTCCACTTT
CASRETLRSPLHF